Following are 31 T cell receptor beta chains from one sample sequenced in a study of cytomegalovirus exposure and HLA in healthy donors. PCR was performed using 60 Vbeta and 13 Jbeta primers. Data came from immunoSEQ multiplex PCR; TCRdb stores just in-frame clones and leaves some out. In total, the table holds tens of thousands of clones. The specimen sequenced was PBMCs. Receptor source: a woman in her forties or fifties in good health and CMV-seropositive.

The J gene is TRBJ2-3, the V gene TRBV6-5, with D possibly being TRBD1 (5 bases). Germline V gives CDR1 MNHEY, CDR2 SVGAGI. CDR3 length equals 15 residues. Deletions cut 0 bases from V and 3 bases from J, with 10 bases between. CDR3 bases: TGTGCCAGCAGTTACTCGACGTCAGGGACAGATACGCAGTATTTT. This sequence encodes CASSYSTSGTDTQYF.

The V call is TRBV5-1, the J call TRBJ1-2, with TRBD1 as a possible D gene (5 bases). In germline, CDR1 is SGHRS, CDR2 YFSETQ. CDR3 size: 17 residues. Trimming pared 0 bases from V and 2 bases from J, leaving 17 bases between. The CDR3 DNA reads TGCGCCAGCAGCTTGGCCGGGTTACCTCGGGGGAACTATGGCTACACCTTC. It codes for CASSLAGLPRGNYGYTF.

The V call is TRBV6-1, the J call TRBJ2-7, with 10 bases that match TRBD2. The germline gives CDR1 MNHNS, CDR2 SASEGT. The junction had 11 bases not matched to a gene; V was cut back by 7 bases and J by 5 bases. This CDR3 contains 15 residues. The CDR3 is CASKAVSGRAHEQYF. Here the CDR3 DNA reads TGTGCCAGCAAGGCGGTCAGCGGGAGGGCCCACGAGCAGTACTTC.

The genes are TRBV19 and TRBJ1-5; no clear D gene. CDR1 is LNHDA and CDR2 is SQIVND in the germline V gene (reference sequence). Trimming stripped 1 base from V and 7 bases from J, with 11 bases between. This CDR3 has 14 residues. The CDR3 spells CASSIASQRQPQHF. DNA of the CDR3: TGTGCCAGTAGTATAGCCTCCCAGCGACAGCCCCAGCATTTT. Full variable domain (rest looked up from reference TRBV19 and TRBJ1-5): DGGITQSPKYLFRKEGQNVTLSCEQNLNHDAMYWYRQDPGQGLRLIYYSQIVNDFQKGDIAEGYSVSREKKESFPLTVTSAQKNPTAFYLCASSIASQRQPQHFGDGTRLSIL.

The chain uses TRBV19 and TRBJ1-6; 7 bases match TRBD1. V was pared by 5 bases and J by 5 bases, with 12 bases of the junction left unmatched. This CDR3 has 17 amino acids. The germline V gene encodes CDR1 LNHDA and CDR2 SQIVND (reference sequence). CDR3 in DNA: TGTGCCAGTAGTGTCAGACAGGGTGGTGGGAATAATTCACCCCTCCACTTT. Its protein product is CASSVRQGGGNNSPLHF. Full variable domain (remainder filled in from reference TRBV19 and TRBJ1-6): DGGITQSPKYLFRKEGQNVTLSCEQNLNHDAMYWYRQDPGQGLRLIYYSQIVNDFQKGDIAEGYSVSREKKESFPLTVTSAQKNPTAFYLCASSVRQGGGNNSPLHFGNGTRLTVT.

V gene TRBV6-5 combines with J gene TRBJ2-1, with a possible D match to TRBD2 (5 bases). The CDR3 is 14 residues long. The germline gives CDR1 MNHEY, CDR2 SVGAGI. V lost 6 bases to trimming and J lost 0 bases, with 9 bases between them. The CDR3 coding sequence is TGTGCCAGCAGGGACTCGATCTCCTACAATGAGCAGTTCTTC. Translated, it gives CASRDSISYNEQFF.

The chain uses TRBV6-6 and TRBJ2-1; 11 nucleotides agree with TRBD2. V was pared by 6 bases and J by 7 bases, with 5 bases of the junction left unmatched. CDR1 and CDR2 from the germline V gene are MNHNY and SVGAGI (reference sequence). The CDR3 is made up of 14 amino acids. Here the CDR3 reads CASSNRLAGNEQFF. The CDR3 DNA follows: TGTGCCAGCAGCAACAGACTAGCGGGGAATGAGCAGTTCTTC.

The chain has TRBV6-5 and TRBJ2-7; 7 bases are shared with TRBD1. The germline V gene has CDR1 MNHEY and CDR2 SVGAGI. The CDR3 covers 15 residues. Losses at the gene ends were 0 bases for V and 6 bases for J; bases not matched to a gene: 8. The CDR3, as DNA: TGTGCCAGCAGTTACTCTACAGGGGCGGCGGGCGAGCAGTACTTC. Translating gives CASSYSTGAAGEQYF.

The V gene is TRBV5-5, the J gene TRBJ1-1, with D possibly matching TRBD1 (5 bases). V lost 2 bases, J lost 0 bases, and 8 bases lay in between. The CDR3 runs to 14 residues. Looked up from germline, CDR1 is SGHKS and CDR2 is YYEKEE (reference sequence). CDR3 nucleotides: TGTGCCAGCAGCTTCCGACAGTTGAACACTGAAGCTTTCTTT. Amino acid sequence: CASSFRQLNTEAFF.

The chain has TRBV6-5 and TRBJ1-2, with D tentatively TRBD1 (5 bases). Germline CDR1 reads MNHEY; CDR2 reads SVGAGI. The CDR3 has 14 residues. Trimming took off 0 bases at V and 4 bases at J, with 9 bases between the two ends. The CDR3 region is CASSYSGVLYGYTF. DNA of the CDR3: TGTGCCAGCAGTTACTCAGGGGTTCTCTATGGCTACACCTTC.

This chain uses TRBV11-2 with TRBJ2-3; 8 nucleotides agree with TRBD1. CDR3 length equals 15 residues. V dropped 4 bases and J dropped 0; count of bases not matched to a gene: 3. Per germline, CDR1 SGHAT and CDR2 FQNNGV. The CDR3 is CASSSRQGSTDTQYF. The DNA for the CDR3 is TGTGCCAGCAGCTCCCGACAGGGGAGCACAGATACGCAGTATTTT. The full variable domain, rest sourced from reference TRBV11-2 and TRBJ2-3, is EAGVAQSPRYKIIEKRQSVAFWCNPISGHATLYWYQQILGQGPKLLIQFQNNGVVDDSQLPKDRFSAERLKGVDSTLKIQPAKLEDSAVYLCASSSRQGSTDTQYFGPGTRLTVL.

As to this clone: This CDR3 is also generated by other DNA sequences in the sample. The chain combines TRBV7-9 with TRBJ1-6, with D possibly TRBD1 on 6 matching bases. Germline-derived CDR1 and CDR2 are SEHNR and FQNEAQ (reference sequence). Trimming shortened V by 1 base and J by 3 bases, and 10 bases separated the two germline ends. The CDR3 extends over 16 amino acids. This CDR3 is CASSLGQGFYNSPLHF. The CDR3 DNA follows: TGTGCCAGCAGCTTAGGTCAGGGGTTCTATAATTCACCCCTCCACTTT. The variable domain in full, with the rest retrieved from reference TRBV7-9 and TRBJ1-6, is DTGVSQNPRHKITKRGQNVTFRCDPISEHNRLYWYRQTLGQGPEFLTYFQNEAQLEKSRLLSDRFSAERPKGSFSTLEIQRTEQGDSAMYLCASSLGQGFYNSPLHFGNGTRLTVT.

The CDR3 DNA is TGTGCCAGCAGCTTAAGCGGGGGGCGGGTTGATGAGCAGTTCTTC. As protein: CASSLSGGRVDEQFF. This sequence joins TRBV7-3 and TRBJ2-1; 8 bases are a match to TRBD2. CDR3 length: 15 amino acids. Germline CDR1 is SGHTA and CDR2 is FQGTGA. V was pared by 1 base and J by 8 bases, with 7 bases of the junction left unmatched. Complete variable domain (other parts from reference TRBV7-3 and TRBJ2-1): GAGVSQTPSNKVTEKGKYVELRCDPISGHTALYWYRQSLGQGPEFLIYFQGTGAADDSGLPNDRFFAVRPEGSVSTLKIQRTERGDSAVYLCASSLSGGRVDEQFFGPGTRLTVL.

The V call is TRBV4-2, the J call TRBJ2-1, with 7 positions matching TRBD2. The length of the CDR3 is 16 residues. Germline V gene data show CDR1 as LGHNA and CDR2 as YNFKEQ. The V segment lost 1 base and the J segment 3 bases; nucleotides outside the gene matches: 6. CDR3 sequence: CASSQGQAGSYNEQFF. The CDR3 region has the DNA TGTGCCAGCAGCCAAGGGCAAGCGGGAAGCTACAATGAGCAGTTCTTC.

V is TRBV5-6 and J is TRBJ1-2; weak D call: TRBD1 (5 bases). Trimming removed 3 bases at V and 1 base at J, with 10 bases between. This CDR3 has 14 residues. The germline V gene has CDR1 SGHDT and CDR2 YYEEEE. The CDR3: CASSSGGYNYGYTF. Here the CDR3 DNA reads TGTGCCAGCAGCTCGGGGGGATATAACTATGGCTACACCTTC.

J is TRBJ2-7 and V is TRBV28, with 11 nucleotides matching TRBD2. The CDR3 has 17 residues. V lost 3 bases and J lost 0; bases outside the gene matches: 7. Germline lookup yields CDR1 MDHEN and CDR2 SYDVKM. CDR3 in DNA: TGTGCCAGCAGTTTCACTCCGGGACTAGCGGTCTCCTACGAGCAGTACTTC. Protein product: CASSFTPGLAVSYEQYF.

J is TRBJ2-4 and V is TRBV7-2; 11 nucleotides agree with TRBD2. Looked up from germline, CDR1 is SGHTA and CDR2 is FQGNSA. Trimming removed 5 bases from V and 7 bases from J; junction bases left unmatched: 4. This CDR3 is 14 amino acids long. This CDR3 reads CASSTGLAANIQYF. For the CDR3, the DNA is TGTGCCAGCAGCACGGGACTAGCGGCTAACATTCAGTACTTC.

The V call is TRBV18, the J call TRBJ1-3; possible D gene TRBD1, 6 bases. The CDR3 runs to 15 residues. Deletions cut 2 bases from V and 0 bases from J, with 8 bases between. Germline assignment: CDR1 KGHSH and CDR2 LQKENI. CDR3 nucleotides: TGTGCCAGCTCACCAACAGGGATCTCTGGAAACACCATATATTTT. It is translated as CASSPTGISGNTIYF.

The chain joins TRBV5-6 to TRBJ2-3; D call uncertain. The germline gives CDR1 SGHDT, CDR2 YYEEEE. The V and J ends lost 0 bases and 4 bases respectively, with 9 bases between them. This CDR3 has 14 amino acids. The CDR3, as DNA: TGTGCCAGCAGCTTGGGGGCGTTGGCAGATACGCAGTATTTT. Its protein product is CASSLGALADTQYF.

The V call is TRBV28, the J call TRBJ2-6; perhaps TRBD2 as D (5 bases). The ends were cut back, 3 bases at V and 2 bases at J, with 11 bases in the middle. The CDR3 runs 16 residues. CDR1 MDHEN and CDR2 SYDVKM come from the germline V gene. This chain's CDR3 is CASSFSGVAGANVLTF. For the CDR3, the DNA is TGTGCCAGCAGTTTCTCCGGGGTCGCTGGGGCCAACGTCCTGACTTTC.

CDR3 in DNA: TGTGCCAGTAGCACTGGGACAGGGAACACTGAAGCTTTCTTT. Translating gives CASSTGTGNTEAFF. This chain uses TRBV19 with TRBJ1-1; TRBD1 matches at 8 bases. Trimming removed 6 bases from V and 1 base from J; junction bases left unmatched: 4. From germline, CDR1 is LNHDA and CDR2 SQIVND (reference sequence). The CDR3 length is 14 residues.

The gene calls are TRBV6-5 and TRBJ2-3, with 10 bases identical to TRBD2. Germline lookup yields CDR1 MNHEY and CDR2 SVGAGI. With 0 bases clipped from V and 4 bases from J, the junction kept 4 bases outside the gene matches. This CDR3 has 16 residues. The CDR3 spells CASSYSIAGGPDTQYF. The CDR3 nucleotides read TGTGCCAGCAGTTACTCGATAGCGGGAGGCCCAGATACGCAGTATTTT.

This sequence joins TRBV5-1 and TRBJ1-3; maybe TRBD1 (6 bases). Trimming stripped 4 bases from V and 5 bases from J, with 10 bases between. The CDR3 sequence is 13 residues long. Germline V lookup: CDR1 SGHRS, CDR2 YFSETQ. This CDR3 is CASSRDTRNTIYF. The CDR3 bases are TGCGCCAGCAGCCGGGACACCCGAAACACCATATATTTT. The whole variable domain, filled in from reference TRBV5-1 and TRBJ1-3, reads KAGVTQTPRYLIKTRGQQVTLSCSPISGHRSVSWYQQTPGQGLQFLFEYFSETQRNKGNFPGRFSGRQFSNSRSEMNVSTLELGDSALYLCASSRDTRNTIYFGEGSWLTVV.

CDR3 coding DNA: TGTGCCAGCAGTGTGGGGGGTGGTGGAAACACCATATATTTT. It specifies CASSVGGGGNTIYF. The gene calls are TRBV28 and TRBJ1-3; D may be TRBD1 (5 bases). Trimming removed 5 bases from V and 3 bases from J, with 11 bases in between. Germline loops: CDR1 MDHEN, CDR2 SYDVKM. The CDR3 has 14 residues.

The chain is built from TRBV4-1 and TRBJ1-1; TRBD1 might be the D (6 bases). The germline V gene encodes CDR1 MGHRA and CDR2 YSYEKL. The V gene lost 2 bases and the J gene lost 8 bases, with 9 bases spanning the gap. The CDR3 is made up of 12 amino acids. CDR3 region: CASSQRQAEAFF. The CDR3 DNA reads TGCGCCAGCAGCCAAAGACAGGCCGAAGCTTTCTTT.

The chain recombines TRBV2 with TRBJ1-1, with D unclear. Germline CDR1 and CDR2: SNHLY and FYNNEI. CDR3 length: 11 amino acids. V lost 5 bases, J lost 7 bases, and 8 bases lay in between. DNA for the CDR3: TGTGCCAGCAGTTTGCGGGTTGAAGCTTTCTTT. This encodes CASSLRVEAFF.

The V and J genes are TRBV19 and TRBJ2-1; maybe TRBD2 (6 bases). Germline CDR1 and CDR2: LNHDA and SQIVND (reference sequence). This CDR3 is built from 15 residues. V dropped 6 bases and J dropped 2 bases, with 14 bases sitting between them. CDR3 nucleotide sequence: TGTGCCAGTAGCACCTTGGACTACACCTACAATGAGCAGTTCTTC. Its protein product is CASSTLDYTYNEQFF.

V usage is TRBV5-6 and J usage is TRBJ1-2, with D maybe TRBD1 (6 bases). The CDR3 runs to 14 residues. Trimming removed 5 bases from V and 4 bases from J, with 15 bases in between. Germline V gene lookup returns CDR1 SGHDT and CDR2 YYEEEE. The CDR3 DNA follows: TGTGCCAGCAGACCCCAGGGGTTCCTCTATGGCTACACCTTC. It yields the protein CASRPQGFLYGYTF.

The genes are TRBV6-5 and TRBJ1-2; 10 nucleotides line up with TRBD1. Germline V gene data show CDR1 as MNHEY and CDR2 as SVGAGI. The CDR3 length is 14 residues. Trimming removed 5 bases from V and 7 bases from J; junction bases left unmatched: 7. CDR3 loop: CASSRSGQGGGYTF. The DNA for the CDR3 is TGTGCCAGCAGTCGATCCGGACAGGGGGGTGGCTACACCTTC.

The chain joins TRBV6-1 to TRBJ1-1; D remains unclear. V gave up 0 bases and J gave up 11 bases, with 16 bases separating them. Germline V lookup: CDR1 MNHNS, CDR2 SASEGT. This CDR3 region has 14 residues. The CDR3 loop reads CASSEADGSWVAFF. CDR3 DNA: TGTGCCAGCAGTGAAGCAGACGGGAGTTGGGTGGCTTTCTTT.

This rearrangement joins TRBV19 to TRBJ2-2; 9 bases match TRBD2. CDR3 size: 17 residues. Germline CDR1 and CDR2: LNHDA and SQIVND (reference sequence). Losses at the gene ends were 4 bases for V and 4 bases for J; bases not matched to a gene: 10. In DNA, the CDR3 is TGTGCCAGTAGTAACCCTAGCGGGGCCCGCCCCACCGGGGAGCTGTTTTTT. Translation gives CASSNPSGARPTGELFF. The full variable domain, completed using reference TRBV19 and TRBJ2-2, is DGGITQSPKYLFRKEGQNVTLSCEQNLNHDAMYWYRQDPGQGLRLIYYSQIVNDFQKGDIAEGYSVSREKKESFPLTVTSAQKNPTAFYLCASSNPSGARPTGELFFGEGSRLTVL.